Included here is one TCR beta chain sequence, with context. Its antigen target is currently unknown. The record has no base qualities; no much larger clone is one base away. TCRbeta CDR3 regions were amplified from genomic DNA by means of the immunoSEQ Assay, a bias-controlled multiplex PCR. The original methods were these. Within the assay, amplification of reference gene primers was used to estimate how many nucleated cells each sample contained. Sequence reads were collapsed and filtered to measure the absolute abundance of every unique TCRbeta CDR3 rearrangement. Productive Simpson clonality was computed per sample as the square root of Simpson's diversity index over productive rearrangements. TCRdb provides this immuneACCESS table in a form limited to in-frame rearrangements. Some clones are lacking; in checked studies, under half of them reflect an unresolved V gene, and why the rest are absent is not known. V and J calls plus clone size are reproduced from that table; the DNA served to infer D and trimming. The sample data list 360,000 or so clones, and roughly 89% of these were observed just once. Together, the top ten hold 1.5% to 2% of the sample.

Cut back by 4 bases and 3 bases, the V and J ends lie 15 bases apart. Reading from cysteine to phenylalanine, the CDR3 counts 14 amino acids. The CDR3 DNA has 42 bases and is translated from base 1. For CDR1 and CDR2, the germline V gene (reference sequence) lists GTSNPN and SVGIG. Enrolling through a virtual design, the prospective study's participants ranged in age from about 18 to 89 years and lived across 24 United States geographic areas. In the prospective study, cohorts were assigned on the basis of participant-reported clinical history obtained from a screening survey and a study questionnaire. Recovered participants in ImmuneRACE Cohort 3 were defined as having two consecutive negative NP/OP PCR tests, clearance from a healthcare professional, or resolution of symptoms. Each participant in the prospective study had whole blood, serum and a nasopharyngeal or oropharyngeal swab collected by mobile phlebotomists. Over a roughly two-month period, participants in the prospective study had the option of providing additional blood draws and questionnaires. Blood samples from the prospective study were shipped frozen or at room temperature prior to DNA extraction.

The data are from a study of blood T cell repertoires in COVID-19 (TCRdb year 2020). General notes on the study: Samples covering the acute and convalescent phases of COVID-19 were provided by collaborators in the United States, Italy and Spain. The prospective study material was composed of cDNA or gDNA derived from T cells, B-cell-depleted T cells, or PBMCs. Deeply sampled blood TCRbeta repertoires from subjects exposed to, actively infected with, or recovered from COVID-19 were included in the dataset. The repertoires were made available in a free public database intended to serve as a resource for research on the immune response to SARS-CoV-2. The samples were drawn from two sources: the first 160 participants of the ongoing ImmuneRACE study, and 1,254 subjects contributed by 6 global collaborators. A de-identified subject ID, COVID-19 status, age in years and sex were almost always included in the sample metadata. Where available, HLA class I and class II types were taken from metadata supplied by the sample provider and were not determined by assay-based typing. The paper as a whole reports these results and caveats: Clinical and demographic metadata were provided uncurated, with the amount varying by source and participant.

The clonotype was recovered from a woman aged 25 to 45 who had recovered from COVID-19. The sequenced sample was PBMCs or T cells enriched from blood (not recorded which). The receptor chain draws on TRBV30 and TRBJ1-2; perhaps TRBD1 is the D gene, with 5 bases matching. In nucleotides, the sequence is TGTGCCTGGAAGGAGGGGCCCTACCACTATGGCTACACCTTC. It specifies CAWKEGPYHYGYTF.